The 17 T cell receptor beta chains presented below share a single source sample, sequenced in a study of shared clonotypes between healthy human individuals. Generated by immunoSEQ multiplex PCR, the TCRdb table keeps only in-frame clones and is missing some. Here the sample spans roughly 2 million clones, over 85% being singletons. In the naive CD8 group, cells lacked CD45RO and were positively selected for CCR7, so terminally differentiated effector memory CD45RA+ cells were left out. The specimen was naive CD8+ T cells sorted from blood. The receptor set was obtained from a young man in good health.

The chain has TRBV29-1 and TRBJ2-7, with TRBD1 matching over 11 bases. Germline CDR1 is SQVTM and CDR2 is ANQGSEA. This CDR3 has 14 residues. Trimming removed 7 bases from V and 3 bases from J; junction bases left unmatched: 8. CDR3: CSALGQGEDYEQYF. CDR3 bases: TGCAGCGCCCTGGGACAGGGGGAGGACTACGAGCAGTACTTC.

The rearrangement joins TRBV4-3 to TRBJ2-1, with unresolved D. V dropped 4 bases and J dropped 6 bases, with 19 bases sitting between them. This CDR3 spans 16 amino acids. In germline, CDR1 is LGHNA, CDR2 YSLEER. The chain's CDR3 is CASSLAESTFGNEQFF. The DNA of the CDR3 is TGCGCCAGCAGCCTCGCTGAGTCTACCTTTGGCAATGAGCAGTTCTTC.

The rearrangement uses TRBV7-2 and TRBJ2-7; 7 bases align to TRBD1. The CDR3 runs 14 residues. From germline, CDR1 is SGHTA and CDR2 FQGNSA. Trimming took 2 bases from V and 3 from J; bases not matched to a gene: 4. The CDR3 sequence: CASSLTGQFYEQYF. The CDR3 DNA reads as TGTGCCAGCAGCTTAACGGGACAGTTCTACGAGCAGTACTTC. Full variable domain (rest looked up from reference TRBV7-2 and TRBJ2-7): GAGVSQSPSNKVTEKGKDVELRCDPISGHTALYWYRQSLGQGLEFLIYFQGNSAPDKSGLPSDRFSAERTGGSVSTLTIQRTQQEDSAVYLCASSLTGQFYEQYFGPGTRLTVT.

The rearrangement joins TRBV19 to TRBJ2-7; TRBD2 aligns across 12 bases. V was pared by 5 bases and J by 2 bases, with 4 bases of the junction left unmatched. The CDR3 runs to 15 residues. Germline V lookup: CDR1 LNHDA, CDR2 SQIVND (reference sequence). For the CDR3, the DNA is TGTGCCAGTAGTCCGAGACTAGCGGGAGCCTACGAGCAGTACTTC. Its protein is CASSPRLAGAYEQYF.

The chain combines TRBV15 with TRBJ1-6; TRBD1 aligns across 7 bases. The CDR3 loop spans 16 amino acids. The junction had 10 bases not matched to a gene; V was cut back by 4 bases and J by 7 bases. CDR1 is LNHNV, CDR2 YYDKDF, per germline (reference sequence). The CDR3 spells CATSTDRTTDNSPLHF. Written as DNA, the CDR3 is TGTGCCACCAGCACGGACAGGACAACGGACAATTCACCCCTCCACTTT.

In regard to this clone: The sample has other DNA sequences that encode this CDR3 too. J is TRBJ1-5 and V is TRBV27; 9 bases are shared with TRBD1. Germline CDR1 is MNHEY and CDR2 is SMNVEV (reference sequence). The CDR3 extends over 14 amino acids. Losses at the gene ends were 6 bases for V and 6 bases for J; bases not matched to a gene: 6. CDR3 DNA: TGTGCCAGCAGCTTACAGGGGGCGGGTCAGCCCCAGCATTTT. It yields the protein CASSLQGAGQPQHF.

The chain links TRBV10-3 to TRBJ1-4; 8 bases agree with TRBD1. V trimming: 5 bases; J trimming: 6 bases; junction bases outside the gene matches: 5. Germline assignment: CDR1 ENHRY and CDR2 SYGVKD. This CDR3 region has 14 residues. For the CDR3, the DNA is TGTGCCATCAGTCGACAGGGGAAGGATGAAAAACTGTTTTTT. Its protein is CAISRQGKDEKLFF.

The V call is TRBV7-9, the J call TRBJ1-3, with no clear D. CDR1 is SEHNR, CDR2 FQNEAQ, per germline (reference sequence). Trimming took 1 base from V and 8 from J, leaving 6 bases between them. The CDR3 has 12 residues. The CDR3 DNA is TGTGCCAGCAGCTTAGACTGGGACACCATATATTTT. This gives the protein CASSLDWDTIYF. The entire variable domain, with the rest obtained from reference TRBV7-9 and TRBJ1-3, is as follows: DTGVSQNPRHKITKRGQNVTFRCDPISEHNRLYWYRQTLGQGPEFLTYFQNEAQLEKSRLLSDRFSAERPKGSFSTLEIQRTEQGDSAMYLCASSLDWDTIYFGEGSWLTVV.

The chain employs TRBV6-5 and TRBJ2-7, with 8 bases lining up with TRBD1. Germline V lookup: CDR1 MNHEY, CDR2 SVGAGI. CDR3 length: 15 amino acids. The V segment lost 0 bases and the J segment 3 bases; nucleotides outside the gene matches: 4. CDR3 loop: CASSYSTGEHYEQYF. The CDR3 coding sequence is TGTGCCAGCAGTTACTCGACAGGGGAGCACTACGAGCAGTACTTC.

The chain joins TRBV7-9 to TRBJ1-1; D ambiguous. V was cut by 3 bases and J by 11 bases, with 13 bases left in between. Germline V gene sequence: CDR1 SEHNR, CDR2 FQNEAQ (reference sequence). The CDR3 is 12 residues long. CDR3 coding DNA: TGTGCCAGCAGCTTTGGGGAGGGAGATGCTTTCTTT. Protein sequence: CASSFGEGDAFF.

The rearrangement links TRBV14 to TRBJ2-1; D perhaps matches TRBD1 (5 bases). Trimming stripped 4 bases from V and 0 bases from J, with 10 bases between. The CDR3 extends over 15 amino acids. CDR1 is SGHDN, CDR2 FVKESK, per germline. The CDR3 is CASSPTDSSYNEQFF. CDR3 in DNA: TGTGCCAGCAGCCCAACAGACAGCTCCTACAATGAGCAGTTCTTC.

The DNA for the CDR3 is TGTGCCAGCAGCTTATTTTCCATCGGGAACGAGCAGTACTTC. It encodes CASSLFSIGNEQYF. V gene TRBV11-2 combines with J gene TRBJ2-7; TRBD2 might be the D (5 bases). The germline gives CDR1 SGHAT, CDR2 FQNNGV. The CDR3 has 14 residues. V shed 2 bases and J shed 5 bases, with 13 bases lying between them.

This chain links TRBV27 with TRBJ2-1, with D tentatively TRBD1 (7 bases). V was trimmed by 2 bases and J by 3 bases, leaving 14 bases between them. The CDR3 contains 16 residues. Germline CDR1 and CDR2: MNHEY and SMNVEV (reference sequence). CDR3: CASSLSIRGVYNEQFF. CDR3 in DNA: TGTGCCAGCAGTTTAAGCATCAGGGGGGTCTACAATGAGCAGTTCTTC.

The chain joins TRBV9 to TRBJ2-6, with 11 bases lining up with TRBD1. The germline gives CDR1 SGDLS, CDR2 YYNGEE. The CDR3 totals 16 residues. The J segment lost 2 bases and the V segment lost 2 bases, leaving 0 bases of the junction unmatched. The CDR3 coding sequence is TGTGCCAGCAGCGTGGACAGGGGGCCTGGGGCCAACGTCCTGACTTTC. This translates into CASSVDRGPGANVLTF.

The genes are TRBV11-2 and TRBJ2-7; 12 bases fit TRBD1. With V trimmed by 7 bases and J by 3 bases, 7 bases remained unmatched. There are 15 residues in the CDR3. Looked up from germline, CDR1 is SGHAT and CDR2 is FQNNGV. The CDR3 region is CASTPGQGAGYEQYF. The CDR3 DNA reads TGTGCCAGCACCCCGGGACAGGGGGCCGGCTACGAGCAGTACTTC. The full variable domain, its missing parts supplied by reference TRBV11-2 and TRBJ2-7, is EAGVAQSPRYKIIEKRQSVAFWCNPISGHATLYWYQQILGQGPKLLIQFQNNGVVDDSQLPKDRFSAERLKGVDSTLKIQPAKLEDSAVYLCASTPGQGAGYEQYFGPGTRLTVT.

The rearrangement links TRBV10-3 to TRBJ2-5; D unclear. The V and J ends lost 3 bases and 3 bases respectively, with 11 bases between them. The CDR3 spans 14 residues. Looked up from germline, CDR1 is ENHRY and CDR2 is SYGVKD. In DNA form, the CDR3 reads TGTGCCATCAGTGAATGGTCAGAAGAAGAGACCCAGTACTTC. This sequence encodes CAISEWSEEETQYF.

The V gene is TRBV28, the J gene TRBJ2-7; TRBD1 agrees at 7 bases. This CDR3 contains 16 residues. The V and J ends lost 5 bases and 6 bases, in that order; junction bases with no gene match: 16. CDR1 and CDR2 (germline): MDHEN, SYDVKM. The CDR3 loop reads CASSLRQGPLLTEQYF. The CDR3 bases are TGTGCCAGCAGTCTTAGACAGGGACCCCTGCTTACCGAGCAGTACTTC.